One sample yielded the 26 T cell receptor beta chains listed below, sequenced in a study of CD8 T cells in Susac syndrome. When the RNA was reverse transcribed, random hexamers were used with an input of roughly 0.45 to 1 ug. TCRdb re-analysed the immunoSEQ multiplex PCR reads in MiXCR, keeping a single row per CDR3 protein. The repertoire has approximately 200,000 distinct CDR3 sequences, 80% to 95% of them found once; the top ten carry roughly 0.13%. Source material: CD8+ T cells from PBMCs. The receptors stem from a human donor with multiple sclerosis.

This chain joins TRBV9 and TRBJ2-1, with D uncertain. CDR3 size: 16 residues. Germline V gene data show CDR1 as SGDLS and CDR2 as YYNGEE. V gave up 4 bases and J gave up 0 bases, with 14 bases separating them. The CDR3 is CASSPNSGSSYNEQFF. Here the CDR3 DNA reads TGTGCCAGCAGCCCCAATTCCGGTAGCTCCTACAATGAGCAGTTCTTC.

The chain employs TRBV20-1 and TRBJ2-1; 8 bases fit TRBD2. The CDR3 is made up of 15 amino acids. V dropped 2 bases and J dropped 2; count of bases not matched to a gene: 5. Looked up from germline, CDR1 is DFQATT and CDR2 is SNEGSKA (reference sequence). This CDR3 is CSARRGGAPYNEQFF. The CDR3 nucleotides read TGCAGTGCTAGACGGGGGGGGGCCCCCTACAATGAGCAGTTCTTC.

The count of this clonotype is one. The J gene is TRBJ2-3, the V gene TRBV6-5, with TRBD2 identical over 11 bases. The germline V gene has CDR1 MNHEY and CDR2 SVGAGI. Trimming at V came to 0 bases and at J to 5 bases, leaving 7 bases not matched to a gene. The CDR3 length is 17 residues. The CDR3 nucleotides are TGTGCCAGCAGTTACTCGCCTAGCGGGGGGCCCGGAGATACGCAGTATTTT. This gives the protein CASSYSPSGGPGDTQYF.

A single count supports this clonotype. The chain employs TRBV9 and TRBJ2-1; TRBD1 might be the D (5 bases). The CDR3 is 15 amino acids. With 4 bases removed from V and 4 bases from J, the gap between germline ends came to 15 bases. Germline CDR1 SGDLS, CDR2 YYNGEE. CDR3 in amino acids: CASSPTAPGYNEQFF. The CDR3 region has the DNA TGTGCCAGCAGCCCAACGGCTCCAGGGTACAATGAGCAGTTCTTC.

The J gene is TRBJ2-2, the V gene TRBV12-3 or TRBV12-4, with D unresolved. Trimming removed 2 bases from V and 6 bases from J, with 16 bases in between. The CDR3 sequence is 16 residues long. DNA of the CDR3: TGTGCCAGCAGTTTACCAAACATCTACCACCCCGGGGAGCTGTTTTTT. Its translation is CASSLPNIYHPGELFF.

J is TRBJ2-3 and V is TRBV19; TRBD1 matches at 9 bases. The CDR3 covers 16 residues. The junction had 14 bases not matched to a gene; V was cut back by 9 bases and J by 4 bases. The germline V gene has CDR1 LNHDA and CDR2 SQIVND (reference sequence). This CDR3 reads CASKTYDRGIADTQYF. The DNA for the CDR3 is TGTGCCAGCAAGACTTATGACAGGGGGATCGCAGATACGCAGTATTTT.

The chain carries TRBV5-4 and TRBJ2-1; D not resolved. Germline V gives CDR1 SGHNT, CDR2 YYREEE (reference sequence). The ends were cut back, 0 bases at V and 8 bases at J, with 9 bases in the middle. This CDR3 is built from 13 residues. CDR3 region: CASSLAADHEQFF. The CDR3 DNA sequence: TGTGCCAGCAGCTTGGCCGCGGACCATGAGCAGTTCTTC.

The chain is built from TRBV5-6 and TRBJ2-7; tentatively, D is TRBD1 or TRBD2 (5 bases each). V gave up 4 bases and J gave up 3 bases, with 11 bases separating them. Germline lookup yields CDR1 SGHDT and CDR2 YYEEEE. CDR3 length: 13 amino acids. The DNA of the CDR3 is TGTGCCAGCAGCCCCTGGGGGATCTACGAGCAGTACTTC. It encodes CASSPWGIYEQYF.

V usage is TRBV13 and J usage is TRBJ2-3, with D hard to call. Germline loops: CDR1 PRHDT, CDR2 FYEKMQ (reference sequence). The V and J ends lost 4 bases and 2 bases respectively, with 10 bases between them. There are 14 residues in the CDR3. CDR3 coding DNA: TGTGCCAGCAGCTCCCGCGAGGTCACAGATACGCAGTATTTT. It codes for CASSSREVTDTQYF.

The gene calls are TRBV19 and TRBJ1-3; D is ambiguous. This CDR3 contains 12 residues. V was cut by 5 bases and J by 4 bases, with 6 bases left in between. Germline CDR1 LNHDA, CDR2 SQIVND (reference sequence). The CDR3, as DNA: TGTGCCAGTAGTCCGATGGGAAACACCATATATTTT. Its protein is CASSPMGNTIYF.

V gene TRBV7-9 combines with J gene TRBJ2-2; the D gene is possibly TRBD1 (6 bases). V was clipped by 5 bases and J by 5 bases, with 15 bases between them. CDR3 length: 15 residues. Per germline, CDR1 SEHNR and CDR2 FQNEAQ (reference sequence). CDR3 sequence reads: CASSTTGSGTGELFF. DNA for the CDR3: TGTGCCAGCAGCACCACAGGGAGCGGTACCGGGGAGCTGTTTTTT.

CDR3 region: CASSVSGGDGYTF. DNA for the CDR3: TGTGCCAGCAGCGTATCCGGGGGCGATGGCTACACCTTC. The chain employs TRBV9 and TRBJ1-2; possibly TRBD1 for D (6 bases). The V gene lost 1 base and the J gene lost 6 bases, with 10 bases spanning the gap. CDR1 and CDR2 (germline): SGDLS, YYNGEE. The CDR3 spans 13 residues.

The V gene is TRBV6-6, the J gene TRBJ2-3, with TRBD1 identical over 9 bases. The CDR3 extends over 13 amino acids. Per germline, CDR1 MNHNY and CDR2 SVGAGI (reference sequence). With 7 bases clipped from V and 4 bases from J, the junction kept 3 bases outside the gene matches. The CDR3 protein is CASIQGAADTQYF. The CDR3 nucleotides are TGTGCCAGCATACAGGGGGCAGCAGATACGCAGTATTTT.

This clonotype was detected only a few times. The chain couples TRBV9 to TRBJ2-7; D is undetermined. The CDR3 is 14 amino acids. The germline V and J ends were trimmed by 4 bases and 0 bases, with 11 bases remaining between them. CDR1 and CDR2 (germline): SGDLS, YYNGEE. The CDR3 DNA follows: TGTGCCAGCAGCCCAGCGATCCGCTCCTACGAGCAGTACTTC. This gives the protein CASSPAIRSYEQYF.

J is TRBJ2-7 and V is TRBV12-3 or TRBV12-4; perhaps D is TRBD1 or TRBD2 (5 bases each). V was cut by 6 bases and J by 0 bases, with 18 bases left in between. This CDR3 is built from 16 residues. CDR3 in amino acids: CASSPSAPGSSYEQYF. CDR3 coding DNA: TGTGCCAGCAGCCCAAGCGCCCCAGGGAGCTCCTACGAGCAGTACTTC.

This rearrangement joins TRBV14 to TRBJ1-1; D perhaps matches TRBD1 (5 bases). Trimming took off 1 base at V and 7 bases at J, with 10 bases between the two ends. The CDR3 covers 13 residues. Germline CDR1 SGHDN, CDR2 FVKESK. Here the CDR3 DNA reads TGTGCCAGCAGCCAAGGGACATATCTTGAAGCTTTCTTT. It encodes CASSQGTYLEAFF.

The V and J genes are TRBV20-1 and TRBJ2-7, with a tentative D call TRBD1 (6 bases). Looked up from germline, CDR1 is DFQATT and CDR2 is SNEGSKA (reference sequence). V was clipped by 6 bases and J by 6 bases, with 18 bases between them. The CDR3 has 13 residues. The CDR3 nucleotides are TGCAGTGCCGCTGGGACATTAAGGCCCGAGCAGTACTTC. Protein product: CSAAGTLRPEQYF.

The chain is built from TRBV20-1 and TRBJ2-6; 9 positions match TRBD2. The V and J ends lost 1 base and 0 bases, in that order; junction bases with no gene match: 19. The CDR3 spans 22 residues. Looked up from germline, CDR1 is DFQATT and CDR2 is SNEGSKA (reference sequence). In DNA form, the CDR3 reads TGCAGTGCTAGAGCATATCCGGGAAGACTAGCGGACCGCCCCTCTGGGGCCAACGTCCTGACTTTC. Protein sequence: CSARAYPGRLADRPSGANVLTF.

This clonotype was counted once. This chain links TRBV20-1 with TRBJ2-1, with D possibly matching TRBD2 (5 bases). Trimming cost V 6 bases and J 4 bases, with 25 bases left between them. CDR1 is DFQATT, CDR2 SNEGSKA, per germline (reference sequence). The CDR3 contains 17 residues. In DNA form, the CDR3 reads TGCAGTGCCGAACCGGGGTTCCAACCGGGTTATTACAATGAGCAGTTCTTC. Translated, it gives CSAEPGFQPGYYNEQFF.

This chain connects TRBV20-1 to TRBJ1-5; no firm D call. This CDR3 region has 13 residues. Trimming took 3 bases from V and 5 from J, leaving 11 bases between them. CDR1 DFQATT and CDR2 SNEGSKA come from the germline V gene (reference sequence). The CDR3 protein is CSAREGRDQPQHF. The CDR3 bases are TGCAGTGCTAGGGAGGGAAGGGATCAGCCCCAGCATTTT.

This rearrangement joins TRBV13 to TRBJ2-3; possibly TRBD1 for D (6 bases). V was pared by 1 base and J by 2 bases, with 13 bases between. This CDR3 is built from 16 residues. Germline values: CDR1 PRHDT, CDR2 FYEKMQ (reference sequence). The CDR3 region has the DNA TGTGCCAGCAGCTTAGTGGGGCAGGGGATCACAGATACGCAGTATTTT. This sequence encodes CASSLVGQGITDTQYF.

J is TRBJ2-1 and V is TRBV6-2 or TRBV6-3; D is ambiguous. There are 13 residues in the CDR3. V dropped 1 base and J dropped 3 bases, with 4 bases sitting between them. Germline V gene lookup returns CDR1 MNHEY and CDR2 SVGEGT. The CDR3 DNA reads TGTGCCAGCAGTTACTACTACTACAATGAGCAGTTCTTC. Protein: CASSYYYYNEQFF.

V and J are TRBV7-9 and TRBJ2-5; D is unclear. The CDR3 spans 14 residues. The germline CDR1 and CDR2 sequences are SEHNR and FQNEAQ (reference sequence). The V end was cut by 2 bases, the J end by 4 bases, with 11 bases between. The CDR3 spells CASSLSWMGETQYF. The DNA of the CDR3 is TGTGCCAGCAGCTTAAGCTGGATGGGAGAGACCCAGTACTTC.

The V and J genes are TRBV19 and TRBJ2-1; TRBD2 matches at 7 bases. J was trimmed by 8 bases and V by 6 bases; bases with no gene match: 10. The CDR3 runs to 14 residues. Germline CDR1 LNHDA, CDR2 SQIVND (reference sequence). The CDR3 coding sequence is TGTGCCAGTAGCCTAACCTCGACTAGCCATGAGCAGTTCTTC. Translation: CASSLTSTSHEQFF.

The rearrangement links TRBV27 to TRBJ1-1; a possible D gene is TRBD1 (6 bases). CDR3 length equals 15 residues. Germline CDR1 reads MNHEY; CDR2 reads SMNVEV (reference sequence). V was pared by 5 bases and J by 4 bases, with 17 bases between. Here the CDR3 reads CASSLPTGSGTEAFF. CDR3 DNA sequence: TGTGCCAGCAGTCTCCCGACAGGCTCCGGCACTGAAGCTTTCTTT.

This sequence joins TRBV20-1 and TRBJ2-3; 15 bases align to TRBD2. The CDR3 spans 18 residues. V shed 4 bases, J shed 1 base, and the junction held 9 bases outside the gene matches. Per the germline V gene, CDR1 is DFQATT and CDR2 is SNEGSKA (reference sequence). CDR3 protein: CSATGLAGGPWGTDTQYF. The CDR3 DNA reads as TGCAGTGCTACCGGACTAGCGGGAGGGCCTTGGGGCACAGATACGCAGTATTTT.